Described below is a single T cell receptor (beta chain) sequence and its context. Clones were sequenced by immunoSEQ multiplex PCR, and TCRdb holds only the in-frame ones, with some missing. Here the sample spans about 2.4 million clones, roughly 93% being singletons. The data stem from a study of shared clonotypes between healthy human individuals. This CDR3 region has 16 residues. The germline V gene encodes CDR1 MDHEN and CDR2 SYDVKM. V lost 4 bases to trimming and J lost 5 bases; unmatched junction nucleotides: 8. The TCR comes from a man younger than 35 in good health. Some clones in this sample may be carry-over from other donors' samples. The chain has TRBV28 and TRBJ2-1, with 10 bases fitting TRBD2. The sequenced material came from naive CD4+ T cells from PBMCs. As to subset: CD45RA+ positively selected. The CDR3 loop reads CASSSPSSGRDNEQFF. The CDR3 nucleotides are TGTGCCAGCAGTTCCCCATCTAGCGGGAGAGACAATGAGCAGTTCTTC. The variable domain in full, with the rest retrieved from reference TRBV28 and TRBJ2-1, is DVKVTQSSRYLVKRTGEKVFLECVQDMDHENMFWYRQDPGLGLRLIYFSYDVKMKEKGDIPEGYSVSREKKERFSLILESASTNQTSMYLCASSSPSSGRDNEQFFGPGTRLTVL.